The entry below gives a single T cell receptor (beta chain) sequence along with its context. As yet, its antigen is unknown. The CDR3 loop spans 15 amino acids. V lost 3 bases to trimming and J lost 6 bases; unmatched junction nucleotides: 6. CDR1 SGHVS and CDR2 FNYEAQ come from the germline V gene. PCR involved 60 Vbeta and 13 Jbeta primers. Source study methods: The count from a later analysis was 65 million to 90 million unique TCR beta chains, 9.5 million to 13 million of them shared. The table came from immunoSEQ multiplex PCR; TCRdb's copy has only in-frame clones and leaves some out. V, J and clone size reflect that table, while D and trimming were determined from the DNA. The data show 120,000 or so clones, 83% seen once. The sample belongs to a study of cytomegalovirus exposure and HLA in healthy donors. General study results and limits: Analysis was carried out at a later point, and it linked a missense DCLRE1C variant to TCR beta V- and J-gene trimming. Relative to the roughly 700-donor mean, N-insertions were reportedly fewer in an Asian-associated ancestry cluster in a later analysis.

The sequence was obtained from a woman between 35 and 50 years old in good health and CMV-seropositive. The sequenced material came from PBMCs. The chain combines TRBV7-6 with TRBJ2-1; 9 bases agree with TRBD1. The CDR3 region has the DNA TGTGCCAGCAGCTTGGGGGACAGGGTCGTCAATGAGCAGTTCTTC. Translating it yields CASSLGDRVVNEQFF.